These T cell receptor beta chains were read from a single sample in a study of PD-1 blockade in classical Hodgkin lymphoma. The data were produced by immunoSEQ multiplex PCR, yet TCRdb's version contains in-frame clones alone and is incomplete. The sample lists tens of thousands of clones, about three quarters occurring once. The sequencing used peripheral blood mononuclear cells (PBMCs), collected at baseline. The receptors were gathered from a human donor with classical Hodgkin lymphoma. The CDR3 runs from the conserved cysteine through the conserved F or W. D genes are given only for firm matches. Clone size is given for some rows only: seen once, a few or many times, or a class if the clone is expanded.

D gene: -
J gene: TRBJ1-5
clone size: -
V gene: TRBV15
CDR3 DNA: TGTGCCACCAGCAGAGATACAATTTATAGCAATCAGCCCCAGCATTTT
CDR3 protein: CATSRDTIYSNQPQHF

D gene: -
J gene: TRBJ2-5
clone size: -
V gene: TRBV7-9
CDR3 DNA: TGTGCCAGCAGCCCATCGGGTGGCACTCAGTACTTC
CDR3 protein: CASSPSGGTQYF

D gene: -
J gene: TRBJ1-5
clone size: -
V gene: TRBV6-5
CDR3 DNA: TGTGCCAGCAGTTATCGGGCCGGGAATCAGCCCCAGCATTTT
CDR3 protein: CASSYRAGNQPQHF

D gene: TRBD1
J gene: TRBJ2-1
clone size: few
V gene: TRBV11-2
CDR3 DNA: TGTGCCAGCAGCCTATCCGGGACAGGGTCGGCCGAGCAGTTCTTC
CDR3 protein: CASSLSGTGSAEQFF

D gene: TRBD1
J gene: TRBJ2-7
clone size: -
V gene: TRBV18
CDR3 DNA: TGTGCCAGCTCTTCAGGGACAGGGGGCGACGAGCGGTACTTC
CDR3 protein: CASSSGTGGDERYF

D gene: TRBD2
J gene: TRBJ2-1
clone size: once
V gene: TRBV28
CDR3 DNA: TGTGCCAGCAGTTCACCACTAGGAGCGGGGGGGCAGTTCTTC
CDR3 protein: CASSSPLGAGGQFF

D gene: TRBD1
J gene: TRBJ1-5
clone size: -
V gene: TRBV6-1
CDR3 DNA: TGTGCCAGCAGTGAAGTGGGGTGGGAAGGGGACAGGGGGTTTCAGCCCCAGCATTTT
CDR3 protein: CASSEVGWEGDRGFQPQHF

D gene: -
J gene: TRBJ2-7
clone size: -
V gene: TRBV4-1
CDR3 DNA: TGCGCCAGCAGCCAAGGCGACAGATTATACGAGCAGTACTTC
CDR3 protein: CASSQGDRLYEQYF

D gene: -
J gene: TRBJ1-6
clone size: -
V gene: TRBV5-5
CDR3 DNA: TGTGCCAGCAGCTTGTGGGGGGGAGCTAATTCACCCCTCCACTTT
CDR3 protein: CASSLWGGANSPLHF

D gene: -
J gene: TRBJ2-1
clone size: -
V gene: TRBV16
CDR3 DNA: TGTGCCAGCAGCCAATCGCGCCGGACGGGAAATGAGCAGTTCTTC
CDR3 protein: CASSQSRRTGNEQFF

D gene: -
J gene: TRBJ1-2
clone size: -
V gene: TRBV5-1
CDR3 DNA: TGCGCCAGCAGCTTACCCCCTAACTATGGCTACACCTTC
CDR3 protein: CASSLPPNYGYTF

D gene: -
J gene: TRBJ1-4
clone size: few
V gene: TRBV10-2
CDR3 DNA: TGCGCCAGCAGTGAGGAGGGGACAACTAATGAAAAACTGTTTTTT
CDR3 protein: CASSEEGTTNEKLFF

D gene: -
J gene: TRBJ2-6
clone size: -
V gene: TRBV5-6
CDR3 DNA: TGTGCCAGCAGCCGGGGTCGGTCCTCCTCTGGGGCCAACGTCCTGACTTTC
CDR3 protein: CASSRGRSSSGANVLTF

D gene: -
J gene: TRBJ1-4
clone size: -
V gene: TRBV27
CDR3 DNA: TGTGCCAGCAGTTCCGACAGGTCAACTAATGAAAAACTGTTTTTT
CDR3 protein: CASSSDRSTNEKLFF

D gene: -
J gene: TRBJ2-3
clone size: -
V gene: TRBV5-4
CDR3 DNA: TGTGCCAGCACACGATGGGGGGCCCAAGATACGCAGTATTTT
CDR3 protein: CASTRWGAQDTQYF

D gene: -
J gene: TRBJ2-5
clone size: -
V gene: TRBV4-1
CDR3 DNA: TGCGCCAGCAGCCAAGTTGTGGCGCGGACACCTTACCAAGAGACCCAGTACTTC
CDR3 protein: CASSQVVARTPYQETQYF